This T cell receptor beta chain was obtained from a study of T cell responses to AZD1222 COVID-19 vaccine (dated by TCRdb to the early 2020s). Study-wide context: TCR sequencing was performed for about 240 trial participants, of whom about 200 were given two doses of AZD1222 and some 26 were given two doses of MenACWY control vaccine. Enrollment into the trials was organized by age into subgroups of 18-55, 56-69 and 70-plus years, and those subgroups contained roughly 150, 30 and 60 TCR-sequenced participants, respectively. What the work shows at the level of the full study, not this receptor alone: Nearly half of unique spike-specific TCRs reportedly recognized epitopes outside regions mutated in the B.1.351 and B.1.1.7 variants. Participants were mostly white British and included more females than males, and it was suggested by the authors that clonal diversity may have been underestimated. In the small 56-69-year group, the increase in depth fell short of significance, most likely because of low power. Conclusions about previously exposed vaccinees are limited because only five to seven AZD1222 recipients were SARS-CoV-2 seropositive at baseline. CD4 TCRs associated with the vaccine covered the entire spike protein, and the dominant responses were in regions 160-218 and 743-854. Because no day 14 peak-response samples were available, the repertoires could be characterized only after the peak T cell response. After two AZD1222 doses, both the breadth and the depth of spike-specific TCRs were significantly higher than at day 0 and than in MenACWY recipients.

The CDR3 regions of human TCRbeta chains were analyzed by immunosequencing. As for how the authors treated the data: Repertoire TCRs were matched against a reference library of SARS-CoV-2-specific TCRs generated with the MIRA antigen-specificity platform. Breadth meant the fraction of unique TCRs that were SARS-CoV-2-associated, whereas depth meant the fraction of total T cells that were SARS-CoV-2-associated. Using the MIRA data, each spike-specific TCR was assigned both to the spike region to which the TCR was reactive and to a CD4 or CD8 class. Log10-transformed breadth and depth values were compared by one-way ANOVA with Sidak's multiple comparisons tests. Not all clones reach the TCRdb copy of this immuneACCESS table, which keeps in-frame sequences only. Checked studies attribute under half of the gap to unresolved V genes and leave the rest unexplained. V and J calls and clone size come straight from that table; D and trimming were deduced from the DNA. For this sample the table gives about 110,000 clones, of which 89% were detected only once. The top ten constitute more than 40% of the sample.

From V the trimming removes 5 bases and from J it removes 4 bases, while the gene matches leave 8 bases of the junction unaccounted for. The CDR3 covers 16 residues, taking in both the cysteine and the phenylalanine. This entry keeps only the CDR3 DNA: 48 bases, framed from base 1. From the germline V gene, CDR1 is SGHVS and CDR2 is FQNEAQ. As to this clone: Its binding antigen is unknown. No per-base quality is available; no much larger clone lies one base away.

According to the study, the label for this sample's time point signals: about 28 days (+/-7) after the second vaccine dose. Because spike-specific TCR depth and breadth did not differ between the two schedules, AZD1222 recipients who got a second dose at roughly 4 weeks were pooled with those who got a second dose at roughly 12 weeks. Vaccinee samples were obtained from the UK trials COV001 and COV002, which included a single-blind randomized controlled phase 2/3 trial of AZD1222 (ChAdOx1 nCoV-19) in healthy adults. For TCRbeta chain sequencing, PBMC samples were collected from trial participants at day 0 and at day 28 after the second dose.

Sequencing was performed on peripheral blood, taken 28 days after the second AZD1222 dose. This sequence originates from an adult who received the AZD1222 COVID-19 vaccine. The chain links TRBV7-8 with TRBJ2-1; 10 bases in between match TRBD2. The CDR3 protein: CASSQKREGRYNEQFF. Read as DNA, the sequence is TGTGCCAGCAGCCAAAAGCGGGAGGGCCGGTACAATGAGCAGTTCTTC.